The text below deals with one T cell receptor (beta chain). The data were obtained in a study of blood T cells in healthy people across ages. Donors each provided about 9.5 milliliters of peripheral blood. Next came a second PCR, run for about 7 to 12 cycles, which used a sample-barcoded 5' primer along with a J-beta primer mix. Tagging of each cDNA molecule was performed by a template-switch adaptor with 12 random nucleotides. Via MiXCR, TCRdb re-called the 5' RACE reads, giving one row per CDR3 protein. Among 980,000 or so distinct CDR3 sequences listed, approximately 49% were seen once. Between the trimmed V and J ends, which lost 2 bases and 5 bases, there was a span of 12 bases. Germline-derived CDR1 and CDR2 are DFQATT and SNEGSKA (reference sequence). The CDR3 extends over 14 amino acids.

Sample: blood. The clonotype comes from a young man in good health. V is TRBV20-1 and J is TRBJ1-4, with a weak D call TRBD1 (6 bases). The CDR3 sequence is CSARRGAGNEKLFF. CDR3 bases: TGCAGTGCTAGACGGGGGGCAGGGAATGAAAAACTGTTTTTT.